This T cell receptor beta chain comes out of a study of CD8 T cells in Susac syndrome. With random hexamers, reverse transcription was performed on roughly 0.5 to 1 ug of RNA. MiXCR was run by TCRdb on the immunoSEQ multiplex PCR reads, yielding one entry per CDR3 protein. The table lists roughly 330,000 distinct CDR3 sequences, 90% to 95% of them singletons, with approximately 0.065% in the top ten. Sequencing of TCR beta, carried out with a high-throughput approach, was applied to CD8+ and CD4+ T cells from the blood. This clonotype showed up just once. CDR1 and CDR2 (germline): LNHNV, YYDKDF (reference sequence). The V and J ends lost 0 bases and 0 bases respectively, with 14 bases between them. The CDR3 runs 18 residues.

This clonotype originated in a human donor with multiple sclerosis. The chain employs TRBV15 and TRBJ1-4; D gene ambiguous. Sequencing was performed on CD4+ T cells from PBMCs. The CDR3 DNA sequence: TGTGCCACCAGCAGAGAAGTGATCCAGCCCACAACTAATGAAAAACTGTTTTTT. Its protein is CATSREVIQPTTNEKLFF.